Each of the 27 T cell receptor beta chains below was sequenced from the same sample in a study of early T cells in non-severe SARS-CoV-2 infection (dated by TCRdb to the early 2020s). Libraries were constructed by 5' RACE. Sequencing was carried out with a NextSeq 500. TCRdb trimmed the raw reads at Q25, called clones with MiXCR and kept productive beta chains. Rows are unified per CDR3 protein, each entry keeping the most common DNA and genes. This sample lists fewer than 40,000 distinct CDR3 sequences; under 4.5% were detected once. The top ten clonotypes cover 5.9% of the sample. Sequencing used whole blood. These receptors all stem from an adult who was a healthcare worker with PCR-confirmed SARS-CoV-2 infection or an uninfected control (not recorded which).

This clonotype was counted ten times or more. V usage is TRBV6-5 and J usage is TRBJ2-1; TRBD1 matches at 10 bases. Trimming removed 5 bases from V and 3 bases from J; junction bases left unmatched: 13. CDR1 and CDR2 from the germline V gene are MNHEY and SVGAGI. CDR3 length: 18 amino acids. For the CDR3, the DNA is TGTGCCAGCAGTACCGGGACAGGGGCTTCGAATTTCTACAATGAGCAGTTCTTC. Translated, it gives CASSTGTGASNFYNEQFF.

This clonotype was observed many times. The V gene is TRBV7-9, the J gene TRBJ2-7; 15 bases line up with TRBD2. CDR3 length: 19 residues. CDR1 SEHNR and CDR2 FQNEAQ come from the germline V gene (reference sequence). Germline trimming cut 5 bases from V and 2 bases from J; bases unmatched to any gene: 13. In nucleotides, the CDR3 is TGTGCCAGCAGCCTAGAACCGGGACTAGCGGGAGGAGCAACCTACGAGCAGTACTTC. Translating it yields CASSLEPGLAGGATYEQYF.

This clonotype was detected once. This could be a read error, since a much larger clone is one nucleotide away. This sequence joins TRBV4-2 and TRBJ2-3; tentatively, D is TRBD1 (6 bases). Deletions cut 1 base from V and 5 bases from J, with 10 bases between. The CDR3 runs 14 residues. CDR1 and CDR2 (germline): LGHNA, YNFKEQ. This CDR3 reads CASSQGAGEDTQYF. As DNA, the CDR3 is TGTGCCAGCAGCCAAGGGGCAGGGGAAGATACGCAGTATTTT.

This clonotype was seen many times. The chain links TRBV14 to TRBJ2-7; TRBD2 matches at 13 bases. Trimming removed 5 bases from V and 2 bases from J; junction bases left unmatched: 6. The CDR3 covers 16 residues. Per germline, CDR1 SGHDN and CDR2 FVKESK. The CDR3 here is CASSGGTSGTAYEQYF. The CDR3 region has the DNA TGTGCCAGCAGCGGCGGGACTAGCGGGACCGCCTACGAGCAGTACTTC. Together with reference TRBV14 and TRBJ2-7, the CDR3 gives the full variable domain: EAGVTQFPSHSVIEKGQTVTLRCDPISGHDNLYWYRRVMGKEIKFLLHFVKESKQDESGMPNNRFLAERTGGTYSTLKVQPAELEDSGVYFCASSGGTSGTAYEQYFGPGTRLTVT.

This clonotype was recorded many times. The V gene is TRBV7-6, the J gene TRBJ1-4, with TRBD1 as a possible D gene (6 bases). The germline V gene has CDR1 SGHVS and CDR2 FNYEAQ. The CDR3 sequence is 13 residues long. With 0 bases removed from V and 7 bases from J, the gap between germline ends came to 6 bases. The DNA of the CDR3 is TGTGCCAGCAGCTTAGCCAGGGGTGAAAAACTGTTTTTT. Amino acids: CASSLARGEKLFF.

This clonotype was seen repeatedly, ten times or more. The genes are TRBV30 and TRBJ2-7; D possibly uses TRBD1 or TRBD2 (6 bases each). The germline V and J ends were trimmed by 7 bases and 7 bases, with 14 bases remaining between them. The CDR3 contains 11 residues. Germline V gene data show CDR1 as GTSNPN and CDR2 as SVGIG (reference sequence). The CDR3 nucleotides are TGTGCCTATTGGGGGGCAAGGGAGCAGTACTTC. It specifies CAYWGAREQYF.

This clonotype was counted ten times or more. The V call is TRBV30, the J call TRBJ2-5; D is perhaps TRBD1 (5 bases). Germline V gene sequence: CDR1 GTSNPN, CDR2 SVGIG (reference sequence). The CDR3 covers 16 residues. V was shortened by 0 bases and J by 4 bases, with 18 bases between the two germline ends. CDR3 DNA sequence: TGTGCCTGGAGTGTGGGGTCCAGGGTTGGTAGAGAGACCCAGTACTTC. Protein sequence: CAWSVGSRVGRETQYF. The whole variable domain, filled in from reference TRBV30 and TRBJ2-5, reads SQTIHQWPATLVQPVGSPLSLECTVEGTSNPNLYWYRQAAGRGLQLLFYSVGIGQISSEVPQNLSASRPQDRQFILSSKKLLLSDSGFYLCAWSVGSRVGRETQYFGPGTRLLVL.

This clonotype was recorded at least ten times. The chain is built from TRBV6-2 or TRBV6-3 and TRBJ2-6; tentatively, D is TRBD2 (5 bases). Germline V gene lookup returns CDR1 MNHEY and CDR2 SVGEGT. The CDR3 is 14 amino acids. V was clipped by 8 bases and J by 1 base, with 9 bases between them. CDR3 residues: CASSPGSGANVLTF. The CDR3, as DNA: TGTGCCAGCTCCCCGGGGTCTGGGGCCAACGTCCTGACTTTC.

This clonotype has a count of ten or more. DNA for the CDR3: TGCGCCAGCACGGCGGGACTAGCGGGTTTGGGTGAGCAGTTCTTC. It yields the protein CASTAGLAGLGEQFF. This chain joins TRBV5-1 and TRBJ2-1; 12 bases map to TRBD2. J lost 9 bases, V lost 6 bases, and 10 bases had no gene match. Germline V gene lookup returns CDR1 SGHRS and CDR2 YFSETQ. The CDR3 has 15 amino acids.

This clonotype was seen at least ten times. In DNA, the CDR3 is TGTGCCAGCAGCCACGACGGGACAGGGATGTACTTC. This codes for CASSHDGTGMYF. The rearrangement links TRBV3-1 to TRBJ2-7; 9 nucleotides line up with TRBD1. Germline V gene sequence: CDR1 LGHDT, CDR2 YNNKEL (reference sequence). This CDR3 has 12 residues. The V segment lost 3 bases and the J segment 12 bases; nucleotides outside the gene matches: 6.

This clonotype has at least ten counts. The J gene is TRBJ2-3, the V gene TRBV12-3 or TRBV12-4; TRBD1 might be the D (6 bases). The ends were cut back, 5 bases at V and 0 bases at J, with 12 bases in the middle. This CDR3 is built from 15 residues. Written as DNA, the CDR3 is TGTGCCAGCAGTCTAGACCAGGGGAGCACAGATACGCAGTATTTT. Translating gives CASSLDQGSTDTQYF.

This clonotype was counted ten times or more. This chain connects TRBV7-8 to TRBJ2-5; TRBD2 matches at 10 bases. The J segment lost 5 bases and the V segment lost 3 bases, leaving 9 bases of the junction unmatched. CDR1 and CDR2 (germline): SGHVS, FQNEAQ. CDR3 length: 16 amino acids. The CDR3 here is CASSFRRPSGSETQYF. The CDR3 DNA follows: TGTGCCAGCAGCTTTAGGCGGCCTAGCGGGAGCGAGACCCAGTACTTC.

This clonotype was recorded many times. The chain uses TRBV5-6 and TRBJ1-5; TRBD1 aligns across 9 bases. Germline V gene sequence: CDR1 SGHDT, CDR2 YYEEEE. This CDR3 contains 14 residues. V shed 0 bases, J shed 7 bases, and the junction held 2 bases outside the gene matches. CDR3 sequence reads: CASSLGQGGQPQHF. The CDR3 DNA reads as TGTGCCAGCAGCTTGGGACAGGGGGGACAGCCCCAGCATTTT. The full variable domain, completed using reference TRBV5-6 and TRBJ1-5, is DAGVTQSPTHLIKTRGQQVTLRCSPKSGHDTVSWYQQALGQGPQFIFQYYEEEERQRGNFPDRFSGHQFPNYSSELNVNALLLGDSALYLCASSLGQGGQPQHFGDGTRLSIL.

This clonotype was counted many times. The rearrangement uses TRBV7-2 and TRBJ2-3; TRBD2 agrees at 11 bases. V gave up 5 bases and J gave up 6 bases; unmatched junction bases: 13. The CDR3 covers 17 residues. Germline V gene sequence: CDR1 SGHTA, CDR2 FQGNSA. The CDR3 coding sequence is TGTGCCAGCAGCCGAGGACTAGCGGGCACAACTGGGGATACGCAGTATTTT. It is translated as CASSRGLAGTTGDTQYF.

This clonotype occurred many times. This chain links TRBV12-3 or TRBV12-4 with TRBJ1-6; D is unresolved. This CDR3 is built from 15 residues. Between the trimmed V and J ends, which lost 2 bases and 8 bases, there was a span of 13 bases. In nucleotides, the CDR3 is TGTGCCAGCAGTTTACGATCAAGGGCAGATTCACCCCTCCACTTT. Translating gives CASSLRSRADSPLHF.

In its sample, this clonotype was seen many times. The V call is TRBV29-1, the J call TRBJ1-5; D unresolved. V shed 4 bases and J shed 4 bases, with 8 bases lying between them. The CDR3 sequence is 12 residues long. Germline V gene data show CDR1 as SQVTM and CDR2 as ANQGSEA. CDR3 nucleotides: TGCAGCGTTGGCTTGGGGAATCAGCCCCAGCATTTT. Its translation: CSVGLGNQPQHF.

This clonotype occurred many times. The chain employs TRBV24-1 and TRBJ1-6, with 7 bases identical to TRBD1. The germline CDR1 and CDR2 sequences are KGHDR and SFDVKD. J lost 11 bases, V lost 3 bases, and 0 bases had no gene match. The length of the CDR3 is 12 residues. The CDR3 protein is CATSDGTAPLHF. In DNA, the CDR3 is TGTGCCACCAGTGATGGGACAGCACCCCTCCACTTT.

This clonotype was recorded many times. V usage is TRBV4-3 and J usage is TRBJ2-3, with a weak D call TRBD1 (5 bases). The CDR3 consists of 19 residues. Trimming took 1 base from V and 2 from J, leaving 22 bases between them. Germline V gene lookup returns CDR1 LGHNA and CDR2 YSLEER. This CDR3 reads CASSQANSPGHLYTDTQYF. The CDR3 nucleotides read TGCGCCAGCAGCCAAGCCAACAGCCCCGGACACCTTTACACAGATACGCAGTATTTT.

This clonotype was counted many times. The chain has TRBV3-1 and TRBJ2-7; 7 nucleotides match TRBD1. V gave up 4 bases and J gave up 5 bases; unmatched junction bases: 8. CDR1 is LGHDT, CDR2 YNNKEL, per germline (reference sequence). The CDR3 contains 14 residues. In nucleotides, the CDR3 is TGTGCCAGCAGCCCTGACAGGGTTAGGAACGAGCAGTACTTC. Translating it yields CASSPDRVRNEQYF.

Only a few counts were recorded for this clonotype. This chain links TRBV2 with TRBJ2-5; TRBD1 or TRBD2 may be the D gene (5 bases each). CDR1 is SNHLY and CDR2 is FYNNEI in the germline V gene. Between the trimmed V and J ends, which lost 4 bases and 2 bases, there was a span of 26 bases. The CDR3 is 19 residues long. The CDR3 spells CASSGEGRMMGFVQETQYF. The CDR3 coding sequence is TGTGCCAGCAGTGGCGAGGGGCGGATGATGGGTTTCGTTCAAGAGACCCAGTACTTC.

This clonotype came up many times. The J gene is TRBJ1-1, the V gene TRBV5-4; D remains ambiguous. The V end lost 2 bases, the J end lost 0 bases, and 8 bases lay between the germline ends. Per the germline V gene, CDR1 is SGHNT and CDR2 is YYREEE (reference sequence). The CDR3 runs 14 residues. The CDR3 region has the DNA TGTGCCAGCAGCTTAGAACAGATGAACACTGAAGCTTTCTTT. Translating gives CASSLEQMNTEAFF.

This clonotype was seen many times. The V gene is TRBV5-1, the J gene TRBJ2-5; D possibly corresponds to TRBD1 (7 bases). From germline, CDR1 is SGHRS and CDR2 YFSETQ. This CDR3 has 14 amino acids. Trimming cost V 5 bases and J 4 bases, with 15 bases left between them. In DNA, the CDR3 is TGCGCCAGCAGTTCAGGGGGGACTCGAGAGACCCAGTACTTC. It specifies CASSSGGTRETQYF.

This clonotype appeared many times. J is TRBJ2-5 and V is TRBV28; 11 bases agree with TRBD2. With V trimmed by 8 bases and J by 0 bases, 5 bases remained unmatched. Germline assignment: CDR1 MDHEN and CDR2 SYDVKM. This CDR3 has 15 residues. CDR3: CASQLAGGHQETQYF. CDR3 DNA: TGTGCCAGCCAGCTAGCGGGGGGTCACCAAGAGACCCAGTACTTC. Based on the CDR3 plus reference TRBV28 and TRBJ2-5, the full variable domain is DVKVTQSSRYLVKRTGEKVFLECVQDMDHENMFWYRQDPGLGLRLIYFSYDVKMKEKGDIPEGYSVSREKKERFSLILESASTNQTSMYLCASQLAGGHQETQYFGPGTRLLVL.

This clonotype was seen ten or more times. V usage is TRBV4-3 and J usage is TRBJ2-2; D gene unclear. Per the germline V gene, CDR1 is LGHNA and CDR2 is YSLEER. V was cut by 1 base and J by 1 base, with 4 bases left in between. The CDR3 extends over 14 amino acids. The CDR3 is CASSQGRNTGELFF. The CDR3 DNA is TGCGCCAGCAGCCAAGGCCGGAACACCGGGGAGCTGTTTTTT.

This clonotype was detected many times. The chain combines TRBV3-1 with TRBJ2-7; D gene uncertain. There are 12 residues in the CDR3. Germline lookup yields CDR1 LGHDT and CDR2 YNNKEL (reference sequence). The V and J ends lost 1 base and 3 bases respectively, with 4 bases between them. Here the CDR3 DNA reads TGTGCCAGCAGCCAAGGGGACTACGAGCAGTACTTC. Translation gives CASSQGDYEQYF.

In this sample, this clonotype turned up many times. The chain is built from TRBV5-1 and TRBJ2-7, with 8 bases identical to TRBD1. CDR1 and CDR2 from the germline V gene are SGHRS and YFSETQ. The length of the CDR3 is 14 residues. V was clipped by 5 bases and J by 2 bases; unmatched bases: 6. The CDR3 protein is CASSSGQGTYEQYF. For the CDR3, the DNA is TGCGCCAGCAGTTCCGGACAGGGCACCTACGAGCAGTACTTC.

The rearrangement links TRBV10-3 to TRBJ1-6; weak D call: TRBD1 (6 bases). The length of the CDR3 is 13 residues. The V gene lost 11 bases and the J gene lost 8 bases, with 16 bases spanning the gap. Germline CDR1 reads ENHRY; CDR2 reads SYGVKD. CDR3 DNA: TGTGCCGTCGCCGAACAGGGCTATTCACCCCTCCACTTT. This gives the protein CAVAEQGYSPLHF.